One and the same sample provided the 32 T cell receptor beta chains below, sequenced in a study of blood T cell repertoires in COVID-19. Method: immunoSEQ multiplex PCR; TCRdb's copy keeps in-frame clones and lacks some. The sample consists of a few hundred thousand clones, roughly 86% of them appearing once. The sequenced sample was peripheral blood. The receptors here all came from a man aged 18-30 years with active or convalescent COVID-19.

The CDR3, as DNA: TGTGCCAGCAGTTACTCAAGACAAGTGGAATCACCCCTCCACTTT. It encodes CASSYSRQVESPLHF. The chain uses TRBV6-5 and TRBJ1-6; no clear D. Deletions cut 0 bases from V and 10 bases from J, with 13 bases between. Germline values: CDR1 MNHEY, CDR2 SVGAGI. The length of the CDR3 is 15 residues.

This chain uses TRBV7-9 with TRBJ1-4; D call uncertain. The germline V gene encodes CDR1 SEHNR and CDR2 FQNEAQ (reference sequence). Trimming took 5 bases from V and 11 from J, leaving 18 bases between them. The CDR3 spans 14 residues. The CDR3, as DNA: TGTGCCAGCAGCAACCTGGCGGGAGCAGCTAAACTGTTTTTT. Translating it yields CASSNLAGAAKLFF.

This rearrangement joins TRBV30 to TRBJ1-5; D is unresolved. The CDR3 extends over 14 amino acids. Germline CDR1 reads GTSNPN; CDR2 reads SVGIG (reference sequence). V lost 1 base to trimming and J lost 7 bases, with 14 bases between them. This CDR3 reads CAWSGAGLKQPQHF. CDR3 bases: TGTGCCTGGAGTGGGGCAGGCCTGAAACAGCCCCAGCATTTT.

The rearrangement links TRBV5-4 to TRBJ2-7; D unresolved. Looked up from germline, CDR1 is SGHNT and CDR2 is YYREEE (reference sequence). Trimming removed 7 bases from V and 7 bases from J, with 12 bases in between. The CDR3 sequence is 11 residues long. CDR3 nucleotides: TGTGCCAGCGGCCCCCTGGAGGAGCAGTACTTC. It codes for CASGPLEEQYF.

This rearrangement joins TRBV7-3 to TRBJ2-3; no clear D gene. Trimming pared 5 bases from V and 2 bases from J, leaving 8 bases between. Germline lookup yields CDR1 SGHTA and CDR2 FQGTGA. The CDR3 has 13 residues. The chain's CDR3 is CASSRLPTDTQYF. The CDR3 nucleotides read TGTGCCAGCAGCCGCCTACCCACAGATACGCAGTATTTT.

This rearrangement joins TRBV6-5 to TRBJ1-3; unclear D gene. CDR1 is MNHEY and CDR2 is SVGAGI in the germline V gene. V dropped 10 bases and J dropped 4 bases, with 14 bases sitting between them. The CDR3 loop spans 13 amino acids. The CDR3 loop is CATEGTGGNTIYF. The CDR3 DNA reads as TGTGCCACCGAGGGAACGGGAGGAAACACCATATATTTT.

The V call is TRBV9, the J call TRBJ1-1, with D unresolved. The V end was cut by 0 bases, the J end by 1 base, with 7 bases between. The CDR3 is 14 residues long. Germline-derived CDR1 and CDR2 are SGDLS and YYNGEE. CDR3 protein: CASSVATENTEAFF. The CDR3, as DNA: TGTGCCAGCAGCGTAGCTACAGAGAACACTGAAGCTTTCTTT. The full variable domain, its missing parts supplied by reference TRBV9 and TRBJ1-1, is DSGVTQTPKHLITATGQRVTLRCSPRSGDLSVYWYQQSLDQGLQFLIQYYNGEERAKGNILERFSAQQFPDLHSELNLSSLELGDSALYFCASSVATENTEAFFGQGTRLTVV.

The rearrangement joins TRBV28 to TRBJ1-2; 8 bases align to TRBD1. The CDR3 has 15 residues. Losses at the gene ends were 7 bases for V and 6 bases for J; bases not matched to a gene: 13. Germline V gene sequence: CDR1 MDHEN, CDR2 SYDVKM. As DNA, the CDR3 is TGTGCCAGCATTTCCCCGGACAGGGTGGGTCATGGCTACACCTTC. It encodes CASISPDRVGHGYTF.

To note about this clone: Other DNA sequences from this sample encode an identical CDR3 as well. The V call is TRBV4-3, the J call TRBJ2-3; tentatively, D is TRBD2 (7 bases). CDR3 length: 15 residues. Per the germline V gene, CDR1 is LGHNA and CDR2 is YSLEER. The ends were cut back, 0 bases at V and 5 bases at J, with 12 bases in the middle. This chain's CDR3 is CASSQEVRGGDTQYF. The CDR3 DNA reads as TGCGCCAGCAGCCAAGAAGTGAGGGGGGGAGATACGCAGTATTTT.

The V call is TRBV12-3 or TRBV12-4, the J call TRBJ1-2, with D perhaps matching TRBD1 (5 bases). Trimming removed 4 bases from V and 8 bases from J, with 11 bases in between. This CDR3 has 12 amino acids. CDR3 sequence (DNA): TGTGCCAGCAGTTGGGGGGTATCCGGCTACACCTTC. Its translation is CASSWGVSGYTF.

The chain uses TRBV3-1 (or the pseudogene TRBV3-2) and TRBJ1-1; the D gene is possibly TRBD1 (6 bases). Between the trimmed V and J ends, which lost 4 bases and 8 bases, there was a span of 11 bases. This CDR3 is 12 amino acids long. Germline V gene lookup returns CDR1 LGHDT and CDR2 YNNKEL (reference sequence). CDR3 sequence (DNA): TGTGCCAGCAGCCCGGACAGCAAAGAAGCTTTCTTT. As protein: CASSPDSKEAFF.

V usage is TRBV19 and J usage is TRBJ2-3; 9 bases map to TRBD2. V dropped 7 bases and J dropped 0; count of bases not matched to a gene: 5. The CDR3 length is 15 residues. Looked up from germline, CDR1 is LNHDA and CDR2 is SQIVND (reference sequence). Here the CDR3 DNA reads TGTGCCAGTACCTCGACTAGCGGTAGCACAGATACGCAGTATTTT. Encoded protein: CASTSTSGSTDTQYF.

The V and J genes are TRBV19 and TRBJ2-1; 9 bases agree with TRBD2. CDR3 length: 15 residues. CDR1 is LNHDA and CDR2 is SQIVND in the germline V gene (reference sequence). V lost 8 bases, J lost 2 bases, and 7 bases stayed unmatched. CDR3 protein: CASAGGLTTYNEQFF. In nucleotides, the CDR3 is TGTGCCAGTGCGGGGGGGCTTACCACCTACAATGAGCAGTTCTTC.

This rearrangement joins TRBV12-3 or TRBV12-4 to TRBJ1-5; 7 nucleotides match TRBD1. V was clipped by 6 bases and J by 5 bases; unmatched bases: 4. The CDR3 covers 13 residues. CDR3 DNA: TGTGCCAGCAGCGGAGGGGGCGATCAGCCCCAGCATTTT. Translation: CASSGGGDQPQHF.

Comments on this clone: A junction boundary mismatches the germline segment, possibly from a read error. The chain employs TRBV6-1 and TRBJ2-1; 7 nucleotides agree with TRBD1. Germline assignment: CDR1 MNHNS and CDR2 SASEGT. This CDR3 is 10 amino acids long. The DNA of the CDR3 is TGTGCCAGCGGTGACAGGGTTCAGTTCTTC. Translated, it gives CASGDRVQFF.

The V and J genes are TRBV10-3 and TRBJ2-2; no firm D call. Trimming stripped 4 bases from V and 2 bases from J, with 14 bases between. Germline CDR1 and CDR2: ENHRY and SYGVKD. This CDR3 spans 16 amino acids. DNA for the CDR3: TGTGCCATCAGTGGGCCGTTGAACAGTAACACCGGGGAGCTGTTTTTT. Amino acids: CAISGPLNSNTGELFF.

The rearrangement joins TRBV7-2 to TRBJ2-1; TRBD2 aligns across 8 bases. Germline CDR1 SGHTA, CDR2 FQGNSA. The CDR3 is made up of 15 amino acids. The V and J ends lost 7 bases and 10 bases, in that order; junction bases with no gene match: 15. This chain's CDR3 is CASTLFWREVGEQFF. CDR3 nucleotide sequence: TGTGCCAGCACCCTTTTTTGGCGGGAGGTAGGGGAGCAGTTCTTC.

The rearrangement uses TRBV3-1 (or the pseudogene TRBV3-2) and TRBJ2-6; a weak D match, TRBD1 (6 bases). CDR3 length: 15 residues. Germline V lookup: CDR1 LGHDT, CDR2 YNNKEL (reference sequence). V lost 3 bases and J lost 2, with 8 bases in between. The DNA of the CDR3 is TGTGCCAGCAGCCATAACAGGGCTGGGGCCAACGTCCTGACTTTC. Amino acids: CASSHNRAGANVLTF.

The chain employs TRBV6-5 and TRBJ2-7; D not resolved. The CDR3 has 12 amino acids. The germline CDR1 and CDR2 sequences are MNHEY and SVGAGI. Between the trimmed V and J ends, which lost 9 bases and 0 bases, there was a span of 9 bases. The CDR3 nucleotides read TGTGCCAGTCACAGCAACTCCTACGAGCAGTACTTC. This codes for CASHSNSYEQYF.

This clone was recorded at least ten times. The J gene is TRBJ2-1, the V gene TRBV5-6, with 13 bases identical to TRBD2. Germline V gene lookup returns CDR1 SGHDT and CDR2 YYEEEE. The CDR3 has 15 amino acids. With V trimmed by 5 bases and J by 6 bases, 5 bases remained unmatched. The CDR3 DNA sequence: TGTGCCAGCAGGGCTGGACTAGCGGGAGCCAATGAGCAGTTCTTC. Translated: CASRAGLAGANEQFF.

The rearrangement joins TRBV2 to TRBJ2-5; D is uncertain. The CDR3 length is 14 residues. V lost 3 bases to trimming and J lost 1 base, with 9 bases between them. Germline CDR1 reads SNHLY; CDR2 reads FYNNEI. Here the CDR3 DNA reads TGTGCCAGCAGTGACCAGATTGGCCAAGAGACCCAGTACTTC. This codes for CASSDQIGQETQYF.

V usage is TRBV29-1 and J usage is TRBJ2-5; the match to TRBD1 covers 9 bases. The CDR3 runs to 18 residues. Germline-derived CDR1 and CDR2 are SQVTM and ANQGSEA. The ends lost 0 bases at V and 6 bases at J; junction bases unmatched: 17. CDR3 coding DNA: TGCAGCGTTGAAGATCCCTACTCCCGGGACAGGGTCGTCCAGACCCAGTACTTC. This codes for CSVEDPYSRDRVVQTQYF.

This clone was found once. J is TRBJ2-7 and V is TRBV7-2; TRBD1 agrees at 7 bases. CDR1 is SGHTA and CDR2 is FQGNSA in the germline V gene. The V and J ends lost 3 bases and 3 bases, in that order; junction bases with no gene match: 11. The CDR3 is 16 residues long. Here the CDR3 reads CASSFGATGDIYEQYF. DNA of the CDR3: TGTGCCAGCAGCTTTGGGGCTACAGGGGACATCTACGAGCAGTACTTC.

The rearrangement links TRBV5-4 to TRBJ2-7, with D perhaps matching TRBD1 (5 bases). CDR3 size: 12 residues. Trimming cost V 4 bases and J 5 bases, with 10 bases left between them. Per the germline V gene, CDR1 is SGHNT and CDR2 is YYREEE (reference sequence). The CDR3 loop is CASSPWGNEQYF. CDR3 DNA: TGTGCCAGCAGCCCCTGGGGCAACGAGCAGTACTTC.

CDR3 bases: TGTGCCTGGAGTGTAACTCCTCCTAATGAAAAACTGTTTTTT. This encodes CAWSVTPPNEKLFF. The chain links TRBV30 to TRBJ1-4; D remains ambiguous. The ends were cut back, 0 bases at V and 3 bases at J, with 8 bases in the middle. Germline V gives CDR1 GTSNPN, CDR2 SVGIG (reference sequence). The CDR3 consists of 14 residues.

This clone has a single count. The chain carries TRBV19 and TRBJ1-2; D gene ambiguous. This CDR3 spans 14 amino acids. CDR1 and CDR2 (germline): LNHDA, SQIVND (reference sequence). V lost 5 bases and J lost 8, with 18 bases in between. CDR3 nucleotides: TGTGCCAGTAGTTCCGGGATGAGGGTGCACGGCTACACCTTC. It yields the protein CASSSGMRVHGYTF.

V gene TRBV30 combines with J gene TRBJ1-4; D ambiguous. This CDR3 is 13 amino acids long. CDR1 is GTSNPN and CDR2 is SVGIG in the germline V gene (reference sequence). Deletions cut 1 base from V and 7 bases from J, with 10 bases between. The CDR3 coding sequence is TGTGCCTGGAGTGAAGGGAGTGTTGAAAAACTGTTTTTT. Its protein product is CAWSEGSVEKLFF.

This clone was seen a single time. V and J are TRBV12-3 or TRBV12-4 and TRBJ2-1; no definite D call. This CDR3 is built from 11 residues. V lost 3 bases to trimming and J lost 9 bases, with 6 bases between them. The CDR3 nucleotides are TGTGCCAGCAGTTTCGAACTTGAGCAGTTCTTC. Translated: CASSFELEQFF.

The chain carries TRBV5-1 and TRBJ2-7; 9 bases line up with TRBD2. V shed 4 bases, J shed 2 bases, and the junction held 4 bases outside the gene matches. The length of the CDR3 is 14 residues. Per germline, CDR1 SGHRS and CDR2 YFSETQ. DNA for the CDR3: TGCGCCAGCAGCCCGACTAGCGGTCCCTACGAGCAGTACTTC. Translating gives CASSPTSGPYEQYF. Filled out from reference TRBV5-1 and TRBJ2-7, the complete variable domain reads KAGVTQTPRYLIKTRGQQVTLSCSPISGHRSVSWYQQTPGQGLQFLFEYFSETQRNKGNFPGRFSGRQFSNSRSEMNVSTLELGDSALYLCASSPTSGPYEQYFGPGTRLTVT.

The CDR3 protein is CASSAAGTRGTDTQYF. In DNA, the CDR3 is TGTGCCAGCAGCGCCGCCGGGACAAGAGGCACAGATACGCAGTATTTT. The chain uses TRBV7-2 and TRBJ2-3; tentative D call: TRBD1 (6 bases). V shed 5 bases and J shed 1 base, with 16 bases lying between them. The CDR3 sequence is 16 residues long. Looked up from germline, CDR1 is SGHTA and CDR2 is FQGNSA.

The genes are TRBV3-1 (or the pseudogene TRBV3-2) and TRBJ1-6; a possible D gene is TRBD1 (5 bases). Germline V gene lookup returns CDR1 LGHDT and CDR2 YNNKEL (reference sequence). V lost 4 bases to trimming and J lost 7 bases, with 14 bases between them. The CDR3 has 15 residues. The DNA of the CDR3 is TGTGCCAGCAGCCCGCCGGGACTTGGGAATTCACCCCTCCACTTT. Its translation: CASSPPGLGNSPLHF.

For the CDR3, the DNA is TGCAGCGTGGGGCGGCGGGAGTTCTACAATGAGCAGTTCTTC. Translated, it gives CSVGRREFYNEQFF. V and J are TRBV29-1 and TRBJ2-1; 7 bases are shared with TRBD2. CDR1 and CDR2 from the germline V gene are SQVTM and ANQGSEA. The CDR3 covers 14 residues. J was trimmed by 3 bases and V by 6 bases; bases with no gene match: 8.